These 20 T cell receptor beta chains were sequenced from one sample in a study of early T cells in non-severe SARS-CoV-2 infection. TCRdb reprocessed the 5' RACE reads via MiXCR and lists one record per CDR3 protein. This repertoire shows around 50,000 distinct CDR3 sequences, 12% found once; its top ten account for roughly 3.4%. Source material: whole blood. The receptors here all came from an adult who was a healthcare worker with PCR-confirmed SARS-CoV-2 infection or an uninfected control (not recorded which).

This clonotype has a handful of counts. The chain links TRBV11-2 to TRBJ2-3; TRBD1 agrees at 7 bases. The CDR3 loop spans 15 amino acids. V gave up 5 bases and J gave up 0 bases; unmatched junction bases: 5. CDR1 and CDR2 (germline): SGHAT, FQNNGV. The chain's CDR3 is CASSPGTVSTDTQYF. The CDR3 DNA reads as TGTGCCAGCAGCCCGGGGACAGTGAGCACAGATACGCAGTATTTT.

The rearrangement uses TRBV24-1 and TRBJ2-3, with 8 bases aligning to TRBD2. The V gene end was trimmed by 4 bases and the J gene end by 1 base; junction bases not matched to a gene: 12. Germline V gene sequence: CDR1 KGHDR, CDR2 SFDVKD. This CDR3 spans 18 amino acids. The DNA for the CDR3 is TGTGCCACCAGTGAACAGGGCCCCGGAGCGGGAGGCACAGATACGCAGTATTTT. It is translated as CATSEQGPGAGGTDTQYF.

This clonotype is judged medium-sized (0.01 to 0.1%). The rearrangement joins TRBV30 to TRBJ2-7, with TRBD2 as a possible D gene (5 bases). The ends were cut back, 0 bases at V and 3 bases at J, with 9 bases in the middle. CDR1 is GTSNPN and CDR2 is SVGIG in the germline V gene (reference sequence). The CDR3 spans 13 residues. The CDR3 loop reads CAWSVAAVYEQYF. The CDR3 bases are TGTGCCTGGAGTGTAGCGGCGGTCTACGAGCAGTACTTC.

This clonotype was recorded a few times. The chain links TRBV28 to TRBJ2-1; 7 bases align to TRBD2. Germline CDR1 is MDHEN and CDR2 is SYDVKM. There are 16 residues in the CDR3. J lost 7 bases, V lost 6 bases, and 15 bases had no gene match. For the CDR3, the DNA is TGTGCCAGCAGCCCAATGGGGACTACTCTCCAAAATGAGCAGTTCTTC. Amino acids: CASSPMGTTLQNEQFF.

This clonotype was seen a handful of times. V gene TRBV29-1 combines with J gene TRBJ2-7; maybe TRBD2 (6 bases). Germline lookup yields CDR1 SQVTM and CDR2 ANQGSEA. The ends were cut back, 7 bases at V and 1 base at J, with 11 bases in the middle. The CDR3 sequence is 12 residues long. The CDR3 protein is CSGTGTSYEQYF. CDR3 nucleotide sequence: TGCAGCGGTACCGGGACTTCCTACGAGCAGTACTTC.

Many counts were recorded for this clonotype. DNA of the CDR3: TGCGCCAGCAGGGACTACGAGCAGTACTTC. Translating it yields CASRDYEQYF. The chain uses TRBV10-2 and TRBJ2-7; D uncertain. The CDR3 contains 10 residues. V was pared by 6 bases and J by 3 bases, with 3 bases between. CDR1 and CDR2 from the germline V gene are WSHSY and SAAADI.

In this sample, this clonotype turned up a few times. V gene TRBV11-2 combines with J gene TRBJ1-1, with a possible D match to TRBD1 (5 bases). This CDR3 contains 15 residues. Trimming removed 3 bases from V and 1 base from J, with 12 bases in between. The germline V gene has CDR1 SGHAT and CDR2 FQNNGV. The CDR3 DNA is TGTGCCAGCAGCTTCAACTGGGGCGGGAACACTGAAGCTTTCTTT. Its translation: CASSFNWGGNTEAFF.

This clonotype was seen only a few times. This rearrangement joins TRBV27 to TRBJ2-5; TRBD1 might be the D (5 bases). The V end lost 5 bases, the J end lost 1 base, and 8 bases lay between the germline ends. CDR1 and CDR2 from the germline V gene are MNHEY and SMNVEV (reference sequence). This CDR3 spans 13 amino acids. The CDR3 region is CASSPGSQETQYF. Written as DNA, the CDR3 is TGTGCCAGCAGTCCAGGGTCCCAAGAGACCCAGTACTTC.

The chain uses TRBV7-9 and TRBJ1-1; D not resolved. In germline, CDR1 is SEHNR, CDR2 FQNEAQ (reference sequence). V was pared by 7 bases and J by 4 bases, with 13 bases between. The CDR3 runs to 13 residues. CDR3 in DNA: TGTGCCAGCACCGTCTGGGGAGGCACTGAAGCTTTCTTT. Translating gives CASTVWGGTEAFF.

In its sample, this clonotype was seen many times. The rearrangement uses TRBV11-2 and TRBJ1-6; D unclear. V was clipped by 1 base and J by 10 bases, with 5 bases between them. The germline CDR1 and CDR2 sequences are SGHAT and FQNNGV. CDR3 length: 12 residues. For the CDR3, the DNA is TGTGCCAGCAGCTTAGCAGAATCACCCCTCCACTTT. Translation gives CASSLAESPLHF. Looking up the rest from reference TRBV11-2 and TRBJ1-6 gives the full variable domain: EAGVAQSPRYKIIEKRQSVAFWCNPISGHATLYWYQQILGQGPKLLIQFQNNGVVDDSQLPKDRFSAERLKGVDSTLKIQPAKLEDSAVYLCASSLAESPLHFGNGTRLTVT.

Many counts were recorded for this clonotype. The chain employs TRBV28 and TRBJ1-1; 10 bases are shared with TRBD1. This CDR3 is 13 amino acids long. Per germline, CDR1 MDHEN and CDR2 SYDVKM. With V trimmed by 10 bases and J by 6 bases, 8 bases remained unmatched. In DNA, the CDR3 is TGTGCCACCGGGACAGGGGAATACTCTGAAGCTTTCTTT. Amino acids: CATGTGEYSEAFF.

The rearrangement links TRBV6-1 to TRBJ1-2; no clear D. The ends were cut back, 0 bases at V and 2 bases at J, with 13 bases in the middle. This CDR3 has 16 residues. Looked up from germline, CDR1 is MNHNS and CDR2 is SASEGT. The CDR3, as DNA: TGTGCCAGCAGTGAAGCCCCAGCCCCGGGGAACTATGGCTACACCTTC. It codes for CASSEAPAPGNYGYTF.

This clonotype has at least ten counts. V usage is TRBV7-6 and J usage is TRBJ1-1; TRBD1 matches 10 bases. Germline assignment: CDR1 SGHVS and CDR2 FNYEAQ. The CDR3 length is 15 residues. After removal of 6 bases from V and 4 bases from J, the junction contained 8 bases not matched to a gene. CDR3 sequence: CASRGQGLRSTEAFF. The CDR3 nucleotides are TGTGCCAGCAGGGGACAGGGGTTGAGGTCCACTGAAGCTTTCTTT.

The rearrangement joins TRBV20-1 to TRBJ2-1; 8 bases map to TRBD2. V lost 0 bases and J lost 1; bases outside the gene matches: 5. CDR1 is DFQATT, CDR2 SNEGSKA, per germline (reference sequence). This CDR3 has 16 amino acids. The CDR3 protein is CSARDRTSGSYNEQFF. As DNA, the CDR3 is TGCAGTGCTAGAGATCGTACTAGCGGTTCCTACAATGAGCAGTTCTTC.

This clonotype showed up just a few times. The chain has TRBV28 and TRBJ2-1, with 11 nucleotides matching TRBD2. Germline values: CDR1 MDHEN, CDR2 SYDVKM. V dropped 4 bases and J dropped 2; count of bases not matched to a gene: 4. There are 16 residues in the CDR3. The CDR3 DNA is TGTGCCAGCAGTTCCCCACTAGCGGGAGCCTACAATGAGCAGTTCTTC. This codes for CASSSPLAGAYNEQFF. Variable domain in full (rest from reference TRBV28 and TRBJ2-1): DVKVTQSSRYLVKRTGEKVFLECVQDMDHENMFWYRQDPGLGLRLIYFSYDVKMKEKGDIPEGYSVSREKKERFSLILESASTNQTSMYLCASSSPLAGAYNEQFFGPGTRLTVL.

The V call is TRBV29-1, the J call TRBJ2-7; 11 bases agree with TRBD2. Germline V CDR1 and CDR2: SQVTM, ANQGSEA. CDR3 length equals 14 residues. Trimming removed 7 bases from V and 6 bases from J; junction bases left unmatched: 11. The CDR3 DNA follows: TGCAGCGCCTGGGGGGGGACTAGCGGTGTCGAGCAGTACTTC. Its protein is CSAWGGTSGVEQYF.

The chain links TRBV12-3 or TRBV12-4 to TRBJ2-5; D is undetermined. V gave up 4 bases and J gave up 5 bases, with 14 bases separating them. The CDR3 has 14 amino acids. CDR3 protein: CASSSPDHRETQYF. In DNA form, the CDR3 reads TGTGCCAGCAGTTCCCCGGATCACCGCGAGACCCAGTACTTC.

This chain uses TRBV3-1 with TRBJ2-3; D unclear. The CDR3 totals 15 residues. With 1 base removed from V and 5 bases from J, the gap between germline ends came to 13 bases. Per the germline V gene, CDR1 is LGHDT and CDR2 is YNNKEL (reference sequence). This CDR3 reads CASSQAPSSEDTQYF. Here the CDR3 DNA reads TGTGCCAGCAGCCAAGCCCCTTCGTCCGAAGATACGCAGTATTTT.

The chain carries TRBV9 and TRBJ2-7; no clear D gene. Per the germline V gene, CDR1 is SGDLS and CDR2 is YYNGEE. The CDR3 has 13 amino acids. The V gene lost 3 bases and the J gene lost 1 base, with 8 bases spanning the gap. The CDR3 DNA reads as TGTGCCAGCAGCGGGCCCGCTTCCTACGAGCAGTACTTC. Encoded protein: CASSGPASYEQYF.

This clonotype has just a few counts. The chain has TRBV20-1 and TRBJ2-4; possible D gene TRBD1, 5 bases. V was shortened by 3 bases and J by 0 bases, with 9 bases between the two germline ends. The CDR3 loop spans 14 amino acids. The germline V gene has CDR1 DFQATT and CDR2 SNEGSKA (reference sequence). CDR3 sequence (DNA): TGCAGTGCTAGGGCACAGGCAGCCAAAAACATTCAGTACTTC. This translates into CSARAQAAKNIQYF.